The source of this T cell receptor (beta chain) is a study of CD8+CD57+ T cells in acquired aplastic anemia. CDR1 and CDR2 (germline): MGHDK, SYGVNS. CDR3 length equals 11 residues. V lost 10 bases, J lost 5 bases, and 11 bases lay in between. Genomic DNA served as template for TCR beta VDJ and CDR3 profiling. One entry per CDR3 protein, called by TCRdb with MiXCR from the reads. The table lists about 160,000 distinct CDR3 sequences, less than 60% of them singletons. Sequencing involved patients with CD8+CD57+ cell expansion previously shown by flow cytometry. This clonotype was obtained from a human donor with aplastic anemia. Material: sorted CD4+, CD8+, or CD8+CD57+ T cells (not recorded which) from PBMCs. This chain uses TRBV25-1 with TRBJ1-1; no clear D. Here the CDR3 DNA reads TGTGCCACCTCTTCCAGGACTGAAGCTTTCTTT. This encodes CATSSRTEAFF.